A selection of T cell receptor beta chains follows, all from one sample in a study of tumor-infiltrating lymphocytes in primary liver carcinoma. A single record per CDR3 protein comes from TCRdb applying MiXCR to the multiplex PCR reads. Seen here are a few hundred thousand distinct CDR3 sequences, around three fifths observed once, and the top ten hold 17%. The specimen sequenced was peripheral blood. The source of these receptors is a woman younger than 45 with primary liver carcinoma and hepatitis B virus infection. CDR3s include the opening cysteine and the closing phenylalanine or tryptophan. The order of the fields is V gene, clone size, D gene, J gene, CDR3 protein, CDR3 DNA. The D gene is left open where the match is weak. The size of a clone is reported for some rows only, either as once, few or many, or as a class for expanded clones.

>TRBV13|-|-|TRBJ1-2
CATGGYGYTF
TGTGCCACCGGTGGATATGGCTACACCTTC
>TRBV6-1|-|-|TRBJ2-7
CASTDSYYEQYF
TGTGCCAGCACGGACAGCTACTACGAGCAGTACTTC
>TRBV11-3|-|-|TRBJ2-3
CASNLDPGTSTDTQYF
TGTGCCAGCAACTTAGATCCCGGCACAAGCACAGATACACAGTATTTT
>TRBV6-1|-|TRBD1|TRBJ1-2
CASSEHFKGALYGYTF
TGTGCCAGCAGTGAACATTTTAAGGGGGCTCTATATGGCTACACCTTC
>TRBV11-3|many|-|TRBJ1-1
CASSLGMTGQAFF
TGTGCCAGCAGCTTAGGTATGACAGGACAAGCTTTCTTT
>TRBV6-6|-|-|TRBJ2-2
CASIMSNTGKLFF
TGTGCCAGCATTATGTCGAACACCGGGAAGCTGTTTTTT
>TRBV7-8|-|-|TRBJ2-6
CASSLWLPFSRNSTGANVLTF
TGTGCCAGCAGCTTGTGGCTGCCCTTTTCGCGAAACTCTACTGGGGCCAACGTCCTGACTTTC
>TRBV29-1|many|TRBD2|TRBJ2-7
CSVEGTSVYEQYF
TGCAGCGTTGAGGGGACTAGCGTTTACGAGCAGTACTTC
>TRBV25-1|-|-|TRBJ2-7
CASSESGSSEQYF
TGTGCCAGCAGTGAATCGGGCAGCTCCGAGCAGTACTTC
>TRBV29-1|few|-|TRBJ2-1
CSVVTAREQFF
TGCAGCGTTGTGACAGCGAGGGAGCAGTTCTTC
>TRBV5-6|-|-|TRBJ2-1
CASSRFPGVSYNEHFF
TGTGCCAGCAGCCGATTCCCGGGAGTCTCCTACAATGAGCACTTCTTC
>TRBV12-3/TRBV12-4|-|-|TRBJ2-5
CASSSNPETNLETQYF
TGTGCCAGCAGTTCTAATCCCGAGACTAACTTAGAGACCCAGTACTTC
>TRBV4-3|once|TRBD2|TRBJ2-1
CASSPWSGGAMGVVF
TGTGCCAGCAGCCCATGGTCGGGGGGGGCTATGGGTGTCGTCTTC
>TRBV11-2|many|-|TRBJ1-2
CASSFPSPGRGYGYTF
TGTGCCAGCAGCTTTCCCTCCCCTGGCAGGGGTTATGGCTACACCTTC
>TRBV6-2/TRBV6-3|many|-|TRBJ2-5
CASSLSQETQYF
TGTGCCAGCAGTTTGTCCCAAGAGACCCAGTACTTC
>TRBV5-1|once|-|TRBJ1-2
CASSPPRGEANYGYIF
TGCGCCAGCAGTCCCCCGCGCGGGGAAGCTAACTATGGCTACATCTTC
>TRBV14|-|-|TRBJ2-1
CASRQQIGRSRWESSYNEQFF
TGTGCCAGCAGACAACAAATCGGCAGGTCTCGTTGGGAGAGCTCCTACAATGAGCAGTTCTTC
>TRBV12-3/TRBV12-4|many|-|TRBJ1-6
CASSIEGFSPLHF
TGTGCCAGCAGTATCGAGGGTTTTTCACCCCTCCACTTT
>TRBV4-1|-|TRBD1|TRBJ2-2
CASSSWTGTTGELFF
TGCGCCAGCAGCTCCTGGACAGGGACCACCGGGGAGCTGTTTTTT
>TRBV11-2|-|-|TRBJ2-5
CANSLWPEKAQYF
TGTGCCAACAGCTTATGGCCAGAGAAGGCCCAATACTTC
>TRBV12-5|-|-|TRBJ1-5
CASGLKGKKCSQHF
TGTGCTAGTGGTTTGAAGGGAAAAAAATGTTCCCAGCATTTT
>TRBV11-3|many|-|TRBJ2-7
CVRPQIRGIYEQYF
TGTGTTCGCCCCCAGATCCGGGGGATCTACGAGCAGTACTTC
>TRBV12-3/TRBV12-4|-|TRBD1|TRBJ2-5
CASSRGTGGQETQYF
TGTGCCAGCAGCCGAGGGACAGGGGGCCAGGAGACCCAGTACTTC
>TRBV11-2|-|-|TRBJ2-2
CASSLYRNTGELFF
TGTGCCAGCAGCTTGTACAGAAACACCGGGGAGCTGTTTTTT
>TRBV9|-|-|TRBJ2-1
CASSVEPYNEQFF
TGTGCCAGCAGCGTAGAACCCTACAATGAGCAGTTCTTC
>TRBV11-3|medium-sized|-|TRBJ2-4
CASSPRPANIQYF
TGTGCCAGCAGCCCTCGGCCAGCCAACATTCAGTACTTC
>TRBV6-1|-|-|TRBJ1-5
CASSVYTGTPNQPQHF
TGTGCCAGCAGCGTATATACCGGGACCCCGAATCAGCCCCAGCATTTT
>TRBV7-9|-|TRBD2|TRBJ2-5
CASSLAGGGSQETQYF
TGTGCCAGCAGCTTAGCGGGCGGGGGGTCCCAAGAGACCCAGTACTTC
>TRBV6-5|few|-|TRBJ2-1
CASSYSPSLSSYNEQFF
TGTGCCAGCAGTTACTCACCATCGCTGAGCTCCTACAATGAGCAGTTCTTC
>TRBV6-6|-|TRBD1|TRBJ2-7
CASSYGTEEQYF
TGTGCCAGCAGTTACGGGACAGAGGAGCAGTACTTC
>TRBV28|-|-|TRBJ2-7
CASSLLPRGDEQYF
TGTGCCAGCAGTTTATTACCCAGGGGGGACGAGCAGTACTTC
>TRBV5-4|-|-|TRBJ2-5
CASSSPGTQVTQYF
TGTGCCAGCAGCTCTCCCGGGACTCAAGTGACCCAGTACTTC
>TRBV5-1|-|-|TRBJ1-2
CASSLAPTANYGYTF
TGCGCCAGCAGCTTGGCCCCGACAGCTAACTATGGCTACACCTTC
>TRBV11-3|-|-|TRBJ2-3
CARSLFRGANTDTQYF
TGCGCCAGGAGCTTATTTCGTGGGGCGAACACAGATACGCAGTATTTT
>TRBV12-3/TRBV12-4|-|TRBD2|TRBJ2-3
CASTSNSGRAGDTQYF
TGTGCCAGCACTTCCAACAGCGGGAGGGCAGGAGATACGCAGTATTTT
>TRBV7-2|once|-|TRBJ2-1
CASSFSGAYNEQFF
TGTGCCAGCAGCTTTTCGGGAGCCTACAATGAGCAGTTCTTC
>TRBV30|-|-|TRBJ2-3
CAWSDIRLNQPQYF
TGTGCCTGGAGTGATATCCGCCTCAATCAGCCCCAGTATTTT
>TRBV7-8|-|TRBD2|TRBJ2-1
CVSSPQMTSGINNEQFF
TGTGTCAGCAGCCCACAAATGACTAGCGGGATTAACAATGAGCAGTTCTTC
>TRBV7-9|-|TRBD1|TRBJ1-2
CASSHSTGNYGYTF
TGTGCCAGCAGCCACTCGACAGGGAACTATGGCTACACCTTC
>TRBV5-5|-|TRBD1|TRBJ1-4
CASSLAGGGTGPGKLFF
TGTGCCAGCAGCTTGGCAGGGGGCGGAACCGGCCCAGGGAAACTGTTTTTT
>TRBV5-4|-|TRBD2|TRBJ2-3
CASTSGLAGPGGADTQYF
TGTGCCAGCACCTCGGGACTAGCGGGACCCGGGGGAGCAGATACGCAGTATTTT
>TRBV11-2|-|TRBD2|TRBJ2-1
CATSPGGSGRRSCNEQFF
TGTGCCACCTCTCCGGGGGGTAGCGGGAGGCGGTCCTGCAATGAGCAGTTCTTC
>TRBV4-3|-|-|TRBJ2-1
CATSQDAGSSYNERSF
TGCGCCACCAGCCAAGATGCGGGAAGCTCCTACAATGAGCGGTCCTTC
>TRBV7-9|-|-|TRBJ2-7
CASSFGGIYEQYF
TGTGCCAGCAGCTTCGGTGGAATCTACGAGCAGTACTTC
>TRBV7-9|once|-|TRBJ2-4
CASSLNGIGNIQYF
TGTGCCAGCAGCTTAAACGGGATAGGGAACATTCAGTACTTC
>TRBV15|-|TRBD2|TRBJ2-1
CATSRDKGLAGVEQFF
TGTGCCACCAGCAGAGATAAAGGACTAGCGGGAGTTGAGCAGTTCTTC
>TRBV12-3/TRBV12-4|few|-|TRBJ2-1
CASSPFGSKFAYNEQFF
TGTGCCAGCAGTCCCTTCGGGAGTAAGTTTGCCTACAATGAGCAGTTCTTC
>TRBV7-3|-|-|TRBJ2-5
CANSLGGAQEIQYF
TGTGCCAACAGCTTAGGGGGGGCTCAAGAGATCCAGTACTTC
>TRBV11-2|-|TRBD2|TRBJ2-7
CASSSSRTSGIRAEQYF
TGTGCCAGCAGCTCGTCTCGAACTAGCGGGATTCGTGCCGAGCAGTACTTC
>TRBV6-5|-|TRBD2|TRBJ2-1
CASSGTSGGSYNEQFF
TGTGCCAGCAGCGGAACTAGCGGGGGCTCCTACAATGAGCAGTTCTTC
>TRBV29-1|many|-|TRBJ2-7
CSVLLSSSYEQYF
TGCAGCGTTCTCTTAAGTAGTAGCTACGAGCAGTACTTC
>TRBV29-1|many|-|TRBJ2-5
CSVGVGGSRTQYF
TGCAGCGTTGGGGTCGGGGGATCGAGGACCCAGTACTTC
>TRBV6-5|once|TRBD2|TRBJ2-1
CASNSPGRVAGDYNEQFF
TGTGCCAGCAATTCCCCTGGTCGGGTAGCGGGAGACTACAATGAGCAGTTCTTC
>TRBV12-3/TRBV12-4|-|-|TRBJ1-2
CASSSFRGYTF
TGTGCCAGCAGTTCTTTTAGGGGCTACACCTTC
>TRBV6-2/TRBV6-3|-|-|TRBJ2-1
CASDEGNEQFF
TGTGCCAGTGATGAGGGGAATGAGCAGTTCTTC
>TRBV11-2|many|-|TRBJ2-2
CASSLYTRNTGELFF
TGTGCCAGCAGCTTATATACCCGGAACACCGGGGAGCTGTTTTTT